These 21 T cell receptor beta chains were sequenced from one sample in a study of Ad26.COV2.S vaccination and SARS-CoV-2 variants. As to treatment: roughly 20 received Ad26.COV2.S at low or high dose, single or two shots; roughly five received placebo; per-sample allocation not given. Sampling occurred on day 63 after the first vaccine or placebo injection. The data were produced by immunoSEQ multiplex PCR, yet TCRdb's version contains in-frame clones alone and is incomplete. This sample has 200,000 to 250,000 clones, with more than 75% found just once. Specimen: peripheral blood, collected in a trial of Ad26.COV2.S vaccine versus placebo. Every receptor here comes from a person aged 18 to 59 who received the Ad26.COV2.S COVID-19 vaccine or a placebo.

This chain uses TRBV27 with TRBJ2-7; D remains unclear. Germline assignment: CDR1 MNHEY and CDR2 SMNVEV (reference sequence). The CDR3 consists of 13 residues. The V end was cut by 2 bases, the J end by 1 base, with 6 bases between. The CDR3 nucleotides are TGTGCCAGCAGTTTAAGTGCATCCTACGAGCAGTACTTC. Protein product: CASSLSASYEQYF.

V and J are TRBV6-5 and TRBJ2-5; D unresolved. V lost 10 bases to trimming and J lost 1 base, with 4 bases between them. The CDR3 is 10 amino acids. Germline V gene sequence: CDR1 MNHEY, CDR2 SVGAGI. The CDR3 DNA follows: TGTGCCACCACCCAAGAGACCCAGTACTTC. This gives the protein CATTQETQYF.

This clone was detected only a few times. The sample contains more than one DNA sequence encoding this CDR3. This sequence joins TRBV19 and TRBJ2-5; D is unclear. V was pared by 1 base and J by 2 bases, with 8 bases between. This CDR3 contains 14 residues. The germline V gene has CDR1 LNHDA and CDR2 SQIVND (reference sequence). The CDR3 nucleotides read TGTGCCAGTAGTATAGGGCGAGGTCAAGAGACCCAGTACTTC. It is translated as CASSIGRGQETQYF.

This clone was observed a few times. The genes are TRBV4-2 and TRBJ1-6; D is possibly TRBD1 (5 bases). The germline V and J ends were trimmed by 0 bases and 11 bases, with 20 bases remaining between them. The CDR3 extends over 17 amino acids. CDR1 LGHNA and CDR2 YNFKEQ come from the germline V gene. DNA of the CDR3: TGTGCCAGCAGCCAAGATCCTCCCCCCCCCGGGGGACCACCCCTCCACTTT. This sequence encodes CASSQDPPPPGGPPLHF.

The rearrangement joins TRBV2 to TRBJ2-3; 8 bases line up with TRBD1. The CDR3 has 15 amino acids. V was pared by 6 bases and J by 0 bases, with 5 bases of the junction left unmatched. CDR1 is SNHLY, CDR2 FYNNEI, per germline. For the CDR3, the DNA is TGTGCCAGCAGAGTGGACAGGGCGAGCACAGATACGCAGTATTTT. As protein: CASRVDRASTDTQYF.

The rearrangement links TRBV7-9 to TRBJ2-1, with D perhaps TRBD2 (5 bases). This CDR3 is 17 amino acids long. CDR1 is SEHNR and CDR2 is FQNEAQ in the germline V gene (reference sequence). V was shortened by 5 bases and J by 3 bases, with 20 bases between the two germline ends. CDR3 protein: CASSQAITSIDYNEQFF. Here the CDR3 DNA reads TGTGCCAGCAGCCAAGCGATCACTAGTATTGACTACAATGAGCAGTTCTTC.

This chain joins TRBV5-1 and TRBJ2-3, with a tentative D call TRBD1 (5 bases). This CDR3 spans 13 amino acids. Germline CDR1 SGHRS, CDR2 YFSETQ. Trimming took 2 bases from V and 2 from J, leaving 6 bases between them. CDR3 loop: CASSFGHTDTQYF. CDR3 bases: TGCGCCAGCAGCTTCGGACACACAGATACGCAGTATTTT.

This chain links TRBV13 with TRBJ2-7, with 13 bases lining up with TRBD2. Germline CDR1 is PRHDT and CDR2 is FYEKMQ (reference sequence). With 5 bases clipped from V and 4 bases from J, the junction kept 8 bases outside the gene matches. The CDR3 is made up of 16 amino acids. CDR3 DNA: TGTGCCAGCAGCCCCAGGACTAGCGGGAGATGGTACGAGCAGTACTTC. Its translation: CASSPRTSGRWYEQYF. Full variable domain (rest looked up from reference TRBV13 and TRBJ2-7): AAGVIQSPRHLIKEKRETATLKCYPIPRHDTVYWYQQGPGQDPQFLISFYEKMQSDKGSIPDRFSAQQFSDYHSELNMSSLELGDSALYFCASSPRTSGRWYEQYFGPGTRLTVT.

The rearrangement uses TRBV9 and TRBJ2-5, with D perhaps matching TRBD1 (5 bases). V lost 3 bases, J lost 1 base, and 13 bases lay in between. The V gene's germline CDR1 is SGDLS and CDR2 YYNGEE. The CDR3 runs to 15 residues. CDR3 DNA: TGTGCCAGCAGCGACAGACAGCCGCCCCAAGAGACCCAGTACTTC. This encodes CASSDRQPPQETQYF.

This clone has a single count. The chain carries TRBV6-5 and TRBJ2-3, with D perhaps matching TRBD1 (5 bases). The V end lost 8 bases, the J end lost 2 bases, and 17 bases lay between the germline ends. Germline CDR1 is MNHEY and CDR2 is SVGAGI. The CDR3 runs to 15 residues. The CDR3 region is CASSSPRGHTDTQYF. The CDR3 DNA reads as TGTGCCAGCTCCAGCCCGAGAGGACACACAGATACGCAGTATTTT.

This clone has a single count. This chain joins TRBV24-1 and TRBJ2-7; TRBD2 aligns across 15 bases. CDR1 KGHDR and CDR2 SFDVKD come from the germline V gene. The V gene end was trimmed by 4 bases and the J gene end by 3 bases; junction bases not matched to a gene: 9. This CDR3 has 18 residues. CDR3 sequence (DNA): TGTGCCACCAGTGACGGGACTAGCGGGAGGTCGCGGATCTACGAGCAGTACTTC. As protein: CATSDGTSGRSRIYEQYF.

This chain links TRBV27 with TRBJ2-7, with TRBD1 matching over 9 bases. This CDR3 is built from 15 residues. After removal of 6 bases from V and 2 bases from J, the junction contained 8 bases not matched to a gene. The germline gives CDR1 MNHEY, CDR2 SMNVEV (reference sequence). The DNA for the CDR3 is TGTGCCAGCAGCCAAGTCCGGGACAGGGCCTACGAGCAGTACTTC. Protein sequence: CASSQVRDRAYEQYF.

CDR3 nucleotide sequence: TGTGCCAGCAGCTTTTCGTCACTAGCGGGAGGGCCGGTCCCCGAGCAGTTCTTC. Encoded protein: CASSFSSLAGGPVPEQFF. The V gene is TRBV7-9, the J gene TRBJ2-1; 13 bases align to TRBD2. In germline, CDR1 is SEHNR, CDR2 FQNEAQ (reference sequence). This CDR3 spans 18 amino acids. Unmatched junction bases numbered 15, after V lost 3 bases and J lost 10 bases.

This rearrangement joins TRBV6-1 to TRBJ2-7; D not resolved. The CDR3 has 12 residues. Germline V CDR1 and CDR2: MNHNS, SASEGT. V lost 3 bases, J lost 2 bases, and 5 bases lay in between. The CDR3 spells CASSDRPYEQYF. CDR3 bases: TGTGCCAGCAGTGACAGACCCTACGAGCAGTACTTC.

The CDR3 DNA reads TGCAGTGCTAGAGTGGGTTCACCCCTCCACTTT. Translated, it gives CSARVGSPLHF. The chain employs TRBV20-1 and TRBJ1-6; D remains ambiguous. Trimming pared 1 base from V and 9 bases from J, leaving 4 bases between. The CDR3 loop spans 11 amino acids. Germline loops: CDR1 DFQATT, CDR2 SNEGSKA (reference sequence).

The chain is built from TRBV18 and TRBJ2-5, with 8 positions matching TRBD1. With V trimmed by 5 bases and J by 0 bases, 11 bases remained unmatched. This CDR3 has 17 residues. Germline V gene sequence: CDR1 KGHSH, CDR2 LQKENI. For the CDR3, the DNA is TGTGCCAGCTCATCGGACGTACAGGGGGTAAACCAAGAGACCCAGTACTTC. Its translation: CASSSDVQGVNQETQYF.

The rearrangement joins TRBV12-3 or TRBV12-4 to TRBJ2-7; 7 bases line up with TRBD2. After removal of 3 bases from V and 7 bases from J, the junction contained 3 bases not matched to a gene. This CDR3 is built from 12 residues. In DNA, the CDR3 is TGTGCCAGCAGTTTCCCTAGCGGAGAGCAGTACTTC. Protein: CASSFPSGEQYF.

The chain has TRBV5-1 and TRBJ1-1; TRBD1 matches at 9 bases. J was trimmed by 5 bases and V by 4 bases; bases with no gene match: 6. CDR3 size: 14 residues. CDR1 is SGHRS and CDR2 is YFSETQ in the germline V gene. This chain's CDR3 is CASSAQGAGTEAFF. The CDR3 bases are TGCGCCAGCAGCGCACAGGGGGCTGGTACTGAAGCTTTCTTT.

The chain carries TRBV7-9 and TRBJ2-7, with D unclear. Trimming stripped 1 base from V and 0 bases from J, with 10 bases between. CDR3 length: 15 residues. Germline assignment: CDR1 SEHNR and CDR2 FQNEAQ (reference sequence). The CDR3 DNA is TGTGCCAGCAGCTTAGAGGGCAGGAGCTCCTACGAGCAGTACTTC. It encodes CASSLEGRSSYEQYF.

The chain uses TRBV28 and TRBJ1-1; D gene ambiguous. Trimming removed 3 bases from V and 2 bases from J, with 13 bases in between. The CDR3 runs to 15 residues. Per germline, CDR1 MDHEN and CDR2 SYDVKM. This CDR3 reads CASSLSLAGNTEAFF. DNA for the CDR3: TGTGCCAGCAGTTTGTCACTCGCGGGCAACACTGAAGCTTTCTTT.

The V call is TRBV27, the J call TRBJ1-5; D gene unclear. Trimming cost V 6 bases and J 2 bases, with 11 bases left between them. The CDR3 is 14 amino acids. Germline CDR1 is MNHEY and CDR2 is SMNVEV (reference sequence). The CDR3 DNA sequence: TGTGCCAGCAGATTTGGGCCAGGCAATCAGCCCCAGCATTTT. This sequence encodes CASRFGPGNQPQHF.